Sequencing of this TCR beta chain was carried out in a study of early T cells in non-severe SARS-CoV-2 infection. This clonotype has at least ten counts. Researchers attached unique molecular identifiers to individual cDNA molecules. Each CDR3 protein is one row after TCRdb ran MiXCR on the 5' RACE reads. The sample holds about 50,000 distinct CDR3 sequences, about a tenth seen once. This specimen was whole blood, taken at baseline. The sequence derives from an adult who was a healthcare worker with PCR-confirmed SARS-CoV-2 infection or an uninfected control (not recorded which).

For the CDR3, the DNA is TGTGCCAGCAGTGCCGGGACTGAGAATGAGCAGTTCTTC. Encoded protein: CASSAGTENEQFF. The chain couples TRBV6-4 to TRBJ2-1; a weak D match, TRBD2 (6 bases). The CDR3 runs to 13 residues. The germline CDR1 and CDR2 sequences are MRHNA and SNTAGT. Trimming cost V 4 bases and J 7 bases, with 11 bases left between them.